This T cell receptor (beta chain) came from a study of T cell repertoires in cytomegalovirus infection. This clonotype showed up just a few times. MiXCR, run by TCRdb on the reads, gives a single entry per CDR3 protein. The table includes around 440,000 distinct CDR3 sequences, around 11% detected once. The sample taken for sequencing was PBMCs. The TCR comes from a human donor in good health (CMV status not recorded). Some clones in this sample may be carry-over from other donors' samples.

The CDR3 DNA reads as TGTGCCATCAGTGCTCGGGACAGGGGCAATGAGCAGTTCTTC. The encoded protein is CAISARDRGNEQFF. This chain links TRBV10-3 with TRBJ2-1, with 10 bases aligning to TRBD1. The germline CDR1 and CDR2 sequences are ENHRY and SYGVKD. V was pared by 4 bases and J by 6 bases, with 3 bases of the junction left unmatched. The CDR3 loop spans 14 amino acids.